These 30 T cell receptor beta chains were all obtained from the same sample, sequenced in a study of T cell repertoires in cytomegalovirus infection. TCRdb redid the calling of the reads with MiXCR, one entry per CDR3 protein. The sample has about 180,000 distinct CDR3 sequences; 14% are singletons. Sequences were obtained from PBMCs. Every receptor here comes from a human donor in good health (CMV status not recorded). Some clones in this sample may be carry-over from other donors' samples.

The table lists this clonotype with a few counts. This chain links TRBV11-2 with TRBJ1-6, with 7 positions matching TRBD1. The junction had 6 bases not matched to a gene; V was cut back by 7 bases and J by 0 bases. The CDR3 extends over 16 amino acids. CDR1 is SGHAT, CDR2 FQNNGV, per germline. The CDR3 region is CASTEDRVSYNSPLHF. DNA for the CDR3: TGTGCCAGCACCGAAGACAGGGTCTCCTATAATTCACCCCTCCACTTT.

This chain uses TRBV2 with TRBJ2-5; D may correspond to TRBD1 or TRBD2 (5 bases each). The CDR3 covers 12 residues. The germline V gene has CDR1 SNHLY and CDR2 FYNNEI. Trimming shortened V by 6 bases and J by 9 bases, and 14 bases separated the two germline ends. CDR3 coding DNA: TGTGCCAGCAGACCTACCACGGGGCCCCAGTACTTC. Translating gives CASRPTTGPQYF.

This clonotype was seen repeatedly, ten times or more. The J gene is TRBJ2-7, the V gene TRBV7-9; 9 bases align to TRBD2. The CDR3 is 13 residues long. CDR1 is SEHNR, CDR2 FQNEAQ, per germline (reference sequence). V gave up 5 bases and J gave up 3 bases; unmatched junction bases: 2. CDR3 DNA sequence: TGTGCCAGCAGCCGAGCGGGAGGCTACGAGCAGTACTTC. As protein: CASSRAGGYEQYF.

Details on this clonotype: Relative to the germline gene, one junction end is altered; a read error may explain this. This chain connects TRBV7-3 to TRBJ2-2; TRBD1 matches at 8 bases. The CDR3 covers 17 residues. CDR1 and CDR2 (germline): SGHTA, FQGTGA. The CDR3 DNA follows: TGTGCCAGCAGCTTAACCCGTCAGGGGGCGAAAACCGGGGATCTGTTTTTT. Amino acid sequence: CASSLTRQGAKTGDLFF.

This clonotype has a count of ten or more. The rearrangement links TRBV15 to TRBJ2-4; TRBD2 agrees at 10 bases. Germline V lookup: CDR1 LNHNV, CDR2 YYDKDF (reference sequence). The junction had 1 base not matched to a gene; V was cut back by 3 bases and J by 2 bases. CDR3 length: 15 residues. CDR3 sequence: CATSSTSGTKNIQYF. The CDR3 bases are TGTGCCACCAGCAGTACTAGCGGGACCAAAAACATTCAGTACTTC.

This clonotype was seen a few times. The V gene is TRBV2, the J gene TRBJ1-1; 8 bases align to TRBD1. The V gene's germline CDR1 is SNHLY and CDR2 FYNNEI. The trim removed 4 bases at V and 3 bases at J, leaving 4 bases unmatched. The CDR3 is 14 amino acids. CDR3 in amino acids: CASSGTGFDTEAFF. The DNA for the CDR3 is TGTGCCAGCAGTGGGACAGGGTTTGACACTGAAGCTTTCTTT.

V and J are TRBV5-4 and TRBJ2-5, with D uncertain. Deletions cut 1 base from V and 6 bases from J, with 13 bases between. Germline CDR1 reads SGHNT; CDR2 reads YYREEE (reference sequence). The CDR3 runs to 14 residues. CDR3 DNA: TGTGCCAGCAGCTTGAAATCTACCTCTAAGACCCAGTACTTC. Its translation: CASSLKSTSKTQYF.

This rearrangement joins TRBV20-1 to TRBJ2-7, with 8 bases that match TRBD2. The CDR3 is 13 residues long. The germline gives CDR1 DFQATT, CDR2 SNEGSKA (reference sequence). V lost 6 bases and J lost 3; bases outside the gene matches: 7. Here the CDR3 DNA reads TGCAGTGCCCGGGGGGGGTCCGACTACGAGCAGTACTTC. Protein product: CSARGGSDYEQYF.

This clonotype has just a few counts. V is TRBV5-1 and J is TRBJ2-2, with no clear D. CDR1 and CDR2 (germline): SGHRS, YFSETQ. V dropped 5 bases and J dropped 6 bases, with 11 bases sitting between them. The CDR3 runs to 13 residues. In DNA form, the CDR3 reads TGCGCCAGCAGGAGCGATAAGCCCGGGGAGCTGTTTTTT. Residues: CASRSDKPGELFF.

The chain recombines TRBV15 with TRBJ1-5; D gene unclear. Germline V gene lookup returns CDR1 LNHNV and CDR2 YYDKDF (reference sequence). The CDR3 covers 12 residues. V was clipped by 4 bases and J by 4 bases, with 5 bases between them. CDR3 amino acids: CATSTENQPQHF. Here the CDR3 DNA reads TGTGCCACCAGCACCGAAAATCAGCCCCAGCATTTT.

This chain connects TRBV6-2 or TRBV6-3 to TRBJ1-2; 7 nucleotides line up with TRBD1. Trimming took 2 bases from V and 3 from J; bases not matched to a gene: 3. This CDR3 has 14 amino acids. Germline V gene lookup returns CDR1 MNHEY and CDR2 SVGEGT. The CDR3 region has the DNA TGTGCCAGCAGTTACCCGACAGGGCACTATGGCTACACCTTC. Residues: CASSYPTGHYGYTF.

The chain combines TRBV27 with TRBJ2-1; 8 bases are a match to TRBD2. The germline V gene has CDR1 MNHEY and CDR2 SMNVEV (reference sequence). The J segment lost 6 bases and the V segment lost 4 bases, leaving 5 bases of the junction unmatched. The CDR3 loop spans 14 amino acids. The CDR3 is CASSSSRGGNEQFF. Here the CDR3 DNA reads TGTGCCAGCAGTTCGTCCCGGGGGGGCAATGAGCAGTTCTTC.

V and J are TRBV2 and TRBJ1-5, with TRBD1 matching over 7 bases. This CDR3 has 16 amino acids. Germline CDR1 reads SNHLY; CDR2 reads FYNNEI. V gave up 4 bases and J gave up 0 bases; unmatched junction bases: 6. The CDR3 DNA is TGTGCCAGCAGTGCGGAGGGGGCGTATAGCAATCAGCCCCAGCATTTT. Translation: CASSAEGAYSNQPQHF. Drawing the rest from reference TRBV2 and TRBJ1-5, the complete variable domain is EPEVTQTPSHQVTQMGQEVILRCVPISNHLYFYWYRQILGQKVEFLVSFYNNEISEKSEIFDDQFSVERPDGSNFTLKIRSTKLEDSAMYFCASSAEGAYSNQPQHFGDGTRLSIL.

In its sample, this clonotype was seen many times. The V call is TRBV5-4, the J call TRBJ2-5, with D possibly matching TRBD1 (6 bases). Looked up from germline, CDR1 is SGHNT and CDR2 is YYREEE (reference sequence). The CDR3 runs 16 residues. The germline V and J ends were trimmed by 2 bases and 3 bases, with 17 bases remaining between them. Here the CDR3 reads CASSFPRPGAKETQYF. DNA of the CDR3: TGTGCCAGCAGCTTCCCTCGTCCAGGGGCGAAAGAGACCCAGTACTTC.

In its sample, this clonotype was seen many times. The chain recombines TRBV6-2 or TRBV6-3 with TRBJ2-2, with 11 bases lining up with TRBD1. Germline V gives CDR1 MNHEY, CDR2 SVGEGT. The CDR3 loop spans 14 amino acids. Germline trimming cut 5 bases from V and 9 bases from J; bases unmatched to any gene: 5. CDR3 region: CASSAGTGGRELFF. For the CDR3, the DNA is TGTGCCAGCAGTGCCGGGACAGGGGGTCGGGAGCTGTTTTTT.

In this sample, this clonotype turned up many times. The rearrangement links TRBV7-8 to TRBJ1-5; TRBD1 is a possible D gene (5 bases). Germline-derived CDR1 and CDR2 are SGHVS and FQNEAQ. This CDR3 spans 18 amino acids. V was shortened by 5 bases and J by 1 base, with 21 bases between the two germline ends. Here the CDR3 DNA reads TGTGCCAGCAGCCGAGTTGGGGTGAGCAGGGAGAGCAATCAGCCCCAGCATTTT. It encodes CASSRVGVSRESNQPQHF.

This clonotype was counted many times. The chain has TRBV5-6 and TRBJ2-1; possible D gene TRBD2, 6 bases. Trimming stripped 0 bases from V and 1 base from J, with 11 bases between. This CDR3 is built from 16 residues. Germline V gene sequence: CDR1 SGHDT, CDR2 YYEEEE. This CDR3 is CASSLGAGRSYNEQFF. The CDR3 DNA follows: TGTGCCAGCAGCTTGGGAGCGGGTAGATCCTACAATGAGCAGTTCTTC.

Points on this clonotype: Since a much larger clone is just one base distant, this may be a read error. The chain links TRBV20-1 to TRBJ1-1; 8 positions agree with TRBD1. This CDR3 is 15 amino acids long. From germline, CDR1 is DFQATT and CDR2 SNEGSKA (reference sequence). J gave up 4 bases and V 0 bases, and 7 bases lay outside the gene matches. CDR3 sequence (DNA): TGCAGTGCTAGAGATCTGAGGACAGGGATCACTGAAGCTTTCTTT. Its translation: CSARDLRTGITEAFF.

With respect to this clonotype: A much larger clone differs from this one at a single base, so this may be a read error. The gene calls are TRBV27 and TRBJ2-7, with 8 bases matching TRBD1. With 4 bases clipped from V and 2 bases from J, the junction kept 1 base outside the gene matches. CDR1 is MNHEY, CDR2 SMNVEV, per germline (reference sequence). The CDR3 consists of 13 residues. CDR3 in amino acids: CASSSTGAYEQYF. The CDR3 DNA reads as TGTGCCAGCAGTTCGACAGGGGCCTACGAGCAGTACTTC.

This clonotype has at least ten counts. This sequence joins TRBV28 and TRBJ1-2; 8 positions match TRBD1. Germline CDR1 is MDHEN and CDR2 is SYDVKM. The J segment lost 9 bases and the V segment lost 7 bases, leaving 13 bases of the junction unmatched. This CDR3 region has 14 residues. CDR3: CASNPTGVGLSYTF. CDR3 in DNA: TGTGCCAGCAACCCGACAGGGGTGGGATTAAGCTACACCTTC.

This clonotype was seen a few times. The chain couples TRBV5-5 to TRBJ2-3; D might be TRBD2 (5 bases). V dropped 2 bases and J dropped 1 base, with 11 bases sitting between them. Germline V gene lookup returns CDR1 SGHKS and CDR2 YYEKEE (reference sequence). The CDR3 consists of 15 residues. This CDR3 reads CASSFSGLRTDTQYF. DNA of the CDR3: TGTGCCAGCAGCTTCTCCGGACTCCGCACAGATACGCAGTATTTT.

This clonotype was detected ten times or more. The chain links TRBV15 to TRBJ2-2, with a tentative D call TRBD2 (5 bases). CDR3 size: 15 residues. CDR1 is LNHNV, CDR2 YYDKDF, per germline (reference sequence). V was shortened by 2 bases and J by 6 bases, with 13 bases between the two germline ends. As DNA, the CDR3 is TGTGCCACCAGCAGATCGTCGGGGTTTGCCGGGGAGCTGTTTTTT. Protein sequence: CATSRSSGFAGELFF.

The chain recombines TRBV29-1 with TRBJ2-1; 8 positions match TRBD2. Unmatched junction bases numbered 10, after V lost 5 bases and J lost 7 bases. Germline V gene lookup returns CDR1 SQVTM and CDR2 ANQGSEA. CDR3 length equals 14 residues. The CDR3 DNA sequence: TGCAGCGTTCTACTAGCGGCGGAGCCAAATGAGCAGTTCTTC. Translated, it gives CSVLLAAEPNEQFF.

This clonotype occurred many times. The V and J genes are TRBV7-2 and TRBJ1-1; 9 bases line up with TRBD1. CDR1 SGHTA and CDR2 FQGNSA come from the germline V gene. V was clipped by 1 base and J by 6 bases; unmatched bases: 6. The CDR3 length is 15 residues. The CDR3 spells CASSLVGTGKAEAFF. CDR3 bases: TGTGCCAGCAGCTTAGTCGGGACAGGGAAGGCTGAAGCTTTCTTT.

This clonotype was found many times. The V and J genes are TRBV4-1 and TRBJ2-6; D is uncertain. This CDR3 comprises 16 residues. Between the trimmed V and J ends, which lost 2 bases and 0 bases, there was a span of 8 bases. The V gene's germline CDR1 is MGHRA and CDR2 YSYEKL. The CDR3 DNA reads TGCGCCAGCAGCCAACAATCGGGCTCTGGGGCCAACGTCCTGACTTTC. Protein product: CASSQQSGSGANVLTF.

This clonotype was picked up many times. The chain employs TRBV28 and TRBJ2-1, with 7 positions matching TRBD1. The CDR3 runs 14 residues. V lost 5 bases and J lost 4; bases outside the gene matches: 5. Germline V gene sequence: CDR1 MDHEN, CDR2 SYDVKM. The DNA of the CDR3 is TGTGCCAGCAGTCCCCGGACAGGTTACAATGAGCAGTTCTTC. Its protein is CASSPRTGYNEQFF.

The genes are TRBV19 and TRBJ1-5; D remains ambiguous. Germline V gene lookup returns CDR1 LNHDA and CDR2 SQIVND (reference sequence). V shed 3 bases and J shed 2 bases, with 11 bases lying between them. The CDR3 extends over 15 amino acids. The CDR3 sequence: CASSMGRVGNQPQHF. The CDR3 nucleotides read TGTGCCAGTAGTATGGGTAGGGTGGGCAATCAGCCCCAGCATTTT.

This clonotype was observed a few times. The genes are TRBV10-3 and TRBJ2-7; D gene ambiguous. Germline CDR1 reads ENHRY; CDR2 reads SYGVKD. Trimming left V 0 bases short and J 5 bases short, with 17 bases between. This CDR3 is 16 amino acids long. The CDR3, as DNA: TGTGCCATCAGTGAGTCGATAATCCTAAAAAAGGACGAGCAGTACTTC. Its translation is CAISESIILKKDEQYF.

This sequence joins TRBV28 and TRBJ2-2; D uncertain. The germline CDR1 and CDR2 sequences are MDHEN and SYDVKM. V was cut by 11 bases and J by 1 base, with 11 bases left in between. The CDR3 spans 13 residues. The DNA of the CDR3 is TGTGCCCGCCCGCTAGAGAACACCGGGGAGCTGTTTTTT. Its translation: CARPLENTGELFF.

V and J are TRBV20-1 and TRBJ2-5, with TRBD2 matching over 7 bases. The CDR3 is made up of 13 amino acids. The V segment lost 4 bases and the J segment 6 bases; nucleotides outside the gene matches: 8. Germline V gene data show CDR1 as DFQATT and CDR2 as SNEGSKA (reference sequence). The CDR3 region has the DNA TGCAGTGCTATGACGGGGGGTCGGAAGACCCAGTACTTC. Residues: CSAMTGGRKTQYF.